These T cell receptor beta chains were read from a single sample in a study of T cell responses to AZD1222 COVID-19 vaccine. Data came from immunoSEQ multiplex PCR; TCRdb stores just in-frame clones and leaves some out. The sample has roughly 120,000 clones; about 82% are singletons. The sample consisted of peripheral blood, taken 28 days after the second AZD1222 dose. The receptors shown here come from an adult who received the AZD1222 COVID-19 vaccine. The CDR3 runs from the conserved cysteine through the conserved F or W. A D gene is named only where the DNA matches it firmly. A row's size may be missing; if present it is once, few, many or a size class.

j_call,clone_size,d_call,v_call,cdr3_aa,cdr3_nt
TRBJ2-1,NA,NA,TRBV7-3,CASSPGTPYNEQFF,TGTGCCAGCAGCCCTGGGACACCTTACAATGAGCAGTTCTTC
TRBJ2-7,NA,NA,TRBV10-3,CAISAIGTNYEQYF,TGTGCCATCAGTGCGATCGGGACAAACTACGAGCAGTACTTC
TRBJ1-2,few,TRBD1,TRBV19,CASSGYRDSNYGYTF,TGTGCCAGTAGTGGATACCGGGACAGCAACTATGGCTACACCTTC
TRBJ1-5,NA,NA,TRBV7-2,CASSPDIFNQPQHF,TGTGCCAGCAGCCCGGACATCTTCAATCAGCCCCAGCATTTT
TRBJ2-5,NA,TRBD2,TRBV9,CASSGHLTSGGLETQYF,TGTGCCAGCAGTGGTCACCTTACTAGCGGGGGACTGGAGACCCAGTACTTC
TRBJ2-5,NA,TRBD2,TRBV3-1/TRBV3-2,CASSQVRDSGLNLGTQYF,TGTGCCAGCAGCCAAGTTCGAGATAGCGGGCTAAATCTAGGGACCCAGTACTTC
TRBJ1-5,NA,TRBD1,TRBV28,CASSLGGRGRQPQHF,TGTGCCAGCAGTTTAGGGGGCAGGGGGCGTCAGCCCCAGCATTTT
TRBJ2-2,NA,TRBD2,TRBV5-1,CASSLAGGKAGELFF,TGCGCCAGCAGCTTGGCCGGGGGGAAGGCCGGGGAGCTGTTTTTT
TRBJ1-5,NA,NA,TRBV19,CASSMWGGQPQHF,TGTGCCAGTAGTATGTGGGGTGGACAGCCCCAGCATTTT
TRBJ2-2,few,TRBD2,TRBV7-3,CASRPRGENTGELFF,TGTGCCAGCAGACCCCGGGGGGAGAACACCGGGGAGCTGTTTTTT
TRBJ1-2,NA,NA,TRBV12-3/TRBV12-4,CASSLAGREGYTF,TGTGCCAGCAGTTTAGCGGGGAGGGAAGGCTACACCTTC
TRBJ1-2,NA,NA,TRBV2,CASSEGYGYTF,TGTGCCAGCAGTGAGGGGTATGGCTACACCTTC
TRBJ2-1,NA,TRBD2,TRBV7-9,CASSPGRAIEQFF,TGTGCCAGCAGCCCAGGGAGGGCAATTGAGCAGTTCTTC
TRBJ2-2,NA,NA,TRBV5-8,CASSTGDFPANTGELFF,TGTGCCAGCAGCACGGGGGACTTCCCGGCGAACACCGGGGAGCTGTTTTTT
TRBJ1-1,NA,NA,TRBV6-5,CASSYFRGRTEAFF,TGTGCCAGCAGTTACTTCCGGGGGAGGACTGAAGCTTTCTTT
TRBJ2-1,NA,TRBD2,TRBV7-3,CASSLDSGGHNEQFF,TGTGCCAGCAGCTTAGATAGCGGGGGCCACAATGAGCAGTTCTTC
TRBJ2-3,NA,NA,TRBV14,CASSQDRRDTQYF,TGTGCCAGCAGCCAAGACAGGCGGGATACGCAGTATTTT
TRBJ1-5,NA,TRBD1,TRBV11-2,CASSPGDRDSNQPQHF,TGTGCCAGCAGCCCCGGGGACAGGGATAGCAATCAGCCCCAGCATTTT
TRBJ2-5,NA,NA,TRBV27,CASSSSTAAPETQYF,TGTGCCAGCAGTTCCTCAACAGCGGCCCCGGAGACCCAGTACTTC
TRBJ2-5,NA,NA,TRBV6-1,CASSEGGNPETQYF,TGTGCCAGCAGTGAAGGGGGGAATCCGGAGACCCAGTACTTC
TRBJ1-2,NA,NA,TRBV28,CASSNRDNLNYGYTF,TGTGCCAGCAGTAACCGGGACAACCTTAACTATGGCTACACCTTC
TRBJ1-2,NA,NA,TRBV6-6,CASRAAAPGAGGYTF,TGTGCCAGCAGGGCCGCAGCTCCAGGGGCGGGTGGCTACACCTTC
TRBJ1-5,NA,NA,TRBV5-4,CASSTDSNQPQHF,TGTGCCAGCAGCACTGACAGCAATCAGCCCCAGCATTTT
TRBJ2-2,NA,NA,TRBV28,CASGYVSTGELFF,TGTGCCAGCGGGTACGTTAGCACCGGGGAGCTGTTTTTT
TRBJ1-1,NA,TRBD1,TRBV19,CASKGQGNRRTEAFF,TGTGCCAGTAAGGGACAGGGGAATCGTCGGACTGAAGCTTTCTTT
TRBJ1-4,NA,TRBD1,TRBV5-1,CASSSYPGQVATNEKLFF,TGCGCCAGCAGCTCTTACCCGGGACAGGTAGCAACTAATGAAAAACTGTTTTTT
TRBJ1-2,NA,NA,TRBV6-2/TRBV6-3,CASSSQGGYTF,TGTGCCAGCAGTTCACAGGGTGGCTACACCTTC
TRBJ1-2,NA,NA,TRBV29-1,CSVSEGDYGYTF,TGCAGCGTGTCCGAGGGTGACTATGGCTACACCTTC
TRBJ2-2,NA,NA,TRBV14,CASSQDYRTARTGELFF,TGTGCCAGCAGCCAAGATTATAGGACAGCAAGGACCGGGGAGCTGTTTTTT
TRBJ1-2,NA,NA,TRBV9,CASSVDNNYGYTF,TGTGCCAGCAGCGTAGACAATAACTATGGCTACACCTTC
TRBJ1-3,once,NA,TRBV2,CASEGPWSRNTIYF,TGTGCCAGCGAGGGGCCCTGGTCCCGAAACACCATATATTTT
TRBJ2-3,NA,NA,TRBV29-1,CSHGVDFTDTQYF,TGCAGCCATGGGGTGGATTTCACAGATACGCAGTATTTT
TRBJ2-4,NA,NA,TRBV19,CASSIDTGQPGGMNIQYF,TGTGCCAGTAGTATAGATACCGGCCAACCAGGGGGGATGAACATTCAGTACTTC
TRBJ2-7,NA,NA,TRBV12-3/TRBV12-4,CASRRQGTYEQYF,TGTGCCAGCAGACGCCAGGGTACCTACGAGCAGTACTTC
TRBJ2-6,NA,NA,TRBV20-1,CSASGSGFSGANVLTF,TGCAGTGCTAGTGGGTCAGGGTTCTCTGGGGCCAACGTCCTGACTTTC
TRBJ2-7,NA,NA,TRBV7-2,CASSLITVSYEQYF,TGTGCCAGCAGCTTAATAACGGTTTCCTACGAGCAGTACTTC
TRBJ2-1,NA,TRBD2,TRBV6-5,CASSPGLAGSNEQFF,TGTGCCAGCAGTCCGGGACTAGCGGGTTCCAATGAGCAGTTCTTC
TRBJ1-2,NA,NA,TRBV4-3,CASSQERAKGAYGYTF,TGCGCCAGCAGCCAAGAGAGGGCTAAGGGAGCCTATGGCTACACCTTC
TRBJ2-1,once,TRBD1,TRBV9,CASSDGDRGSSYNEQFF,TGTGCCAGCAGCGACGGGGACAGGGGAAGCTCCTACAATGAGCAGTTCTTC
TRBJ2-5,once,NA,TRBV7-8,CASSLAVGGQGTQYF,TGTGCCAGCAGCTTAGCAGTCGGGGGGCAGGGGACCCAGTACTTC
TRBJ1-6,NA,NA,TRBV9,CASSVGAVNSPLHF,TGTGCCAGCAGCGTAGGGGCAGTTAATTCACCCCTCCACTTT
TRBJ1-2,NA,TRBD1,TRBV7-3,CASSPPDRGLYGYTF,TGTGCCAGCAGCCCCCCGGACAGGGGGCTCTATGGCTACACCTTC
TRBJ2-1,NA,NA,TRBV4-3,CASSQGEHNRFEQFF,TGCGCCAGCAGCCAAGGGGAACACAACAGGTTCGAGCAGTTCTTC
TRBJ1-5,NA,NA,TRBV11-3,CASSLGGAVNNQPQHF,TGTGCCAGCAGCTTGGGAGGGGCGGTCAACAATCAGCCCCAGCATTTT
TRBJ2-3,NA,NA,TRBV10-3,CAIGATQMGTDTQYF,TGTGCCATCGGAGCCACCCAGATGGGCACAGATACGCAGTATTTT
TRBJ2-1,once,NA,TRBV2,CASSEPGSATHNEQFF,TGTGCCAGCAGTGAACCGGGCAGCGCAACTCACAATGAGCAGTTCTTC
TRBJ1-2,NA,TRBD1,TRBV5-4,CASSPNPGQVVNYGYTF,TGTGCCAGCAGCCCAAACCCGGGACAGGTAGTAAACTATGGCTACACCTTC
TRBJ2-7,NA,NA,TRBV19,CANQRAGDSSYEQYF,TGTGCCAACCAGAGGGCAGGCGACAGCTCCTACGAGCAGTACTTC
TRBJ2-7,NA,NA,TRBV12-3/TRBV12-4,CASSFLGEHEQYF,TGTGCCAGCAGTTTCTTAGGGGAACACGAGCAGTACTTC
TRBJ1-4,few,NA,TRBV4-1,CASRGNNEKLFF,TGCGCCAGCAGAGGGAATAATGAAAAACTGTTTTTT